This T cell receptor beta chain appears in the sequencing data of a study of shared clonotypes between healthy human individuals. General observations from the study: Memory subsets generally showed smaller estimated richness than naive subsets did. Generation probability values for non-shared clonotypes were lower than those for clonotypes shared by all four donors.

This clone was observed a single time. Its antigen remains unidentified. Each replicate PCR on the sorted subsets used roughly 190 ng DNA (around 30,000 T cell genomes). Produced via immunoSEQ multiplex PCR; TCRdb's table is partial and in-frame only. The sample includes 550,000 to 600,000 clones, 95% to 98% of them seen just once. Terminally differentiated effector memory CD45RA+ cells were left out of the naive CD8 fraction, which was CD45RO-negative and positively selected for CCR7. This CDR3 is 13 amino acids long. Germline trimming cut 5 bases from V and 3 bases from J; bases unmatched to any gene: 4. Germline CDR1 MNHEY, CDR2 SMNVEV (reference sequence).

The sample was naive CD8+ T cells sorted from blood. The receptor comes from a man aged 25 to 40 in good health. The V gene is TRBV27, the J gene TRBJ2-7; TRBD2 matches at 7 bases. CDR3 sequence: CASSPGLFYEQYF. CDR3 in DNA: TGTGCCAGCAGTCCGGGACTATTCTACGAGCAGTACTTC.